Shown below are 9 T cell receptor beta chains from a single sample sequenced in a study of T-cell memory formation after mild COVID-19. TCRdb analysed the 5' RACE reads with MiXCR anew, one entry per CDR3 protein. The data contain about 430,000 distinct CDR3 sequences, 15% to 20% of them singletons. The sequenced material came from PBMCs or a T cell subset sorted from them (not recorded which). These receptors all stem from a man between 18 and 35 years old who had mild COVID-19 (a few samples of this study predate the infection). Cell type and time point are not known.

In its sample, this clonotype was seen a few times. The chain couples TRBV7-8 to TRBJ2-5; D not certain. The CDR3 sequence is 14 residues long. Germline V gene sequence: CDR1 SGHVS, CDR2 FQNEAQ. With 5 bases removed from V and 2 bases from J, the gap between germline ends came to 12 bases. CDR3 region: CASSPDGRQETQYF. CDR3 sequence (DNA): TGTGCCAGCAGCCCCGACGGAAGACAAGAGACCCAGTACTTC.

Only a few counts were recorded for this clonotype. The chain carries TRBV27 and TRBJ1-5; D gene uncertain. Trimming pared 6 bases from V and 5 bases from J, leaving 8 bases between. The germline gives CDR1 MNHEY, CDR2 SMNVEV (reference sequence). There are 12 residues in the CDR3. The CDR3 region has the DNA TGTGCCAGCAGGTCTGGGCATCAGCCCCAGCATTTT. Translated, it gives CASRSGHQPQHF.

The genes are TRBV12-3 or TRBV12-4 and TRBJ2-2; a possible D gene is TRBD2 (6 bases). Trimming cost V 7 bases and J 0 bases, with 12 bases left between them. The CDR3 is 15 amino acids. CDR3 in DNA: TGTGCCAGCACCTGGGGGGACGCGAACACCGGGGAGCTGTTTTTT. As protein: CASTWGDANTGELFF.

The gene calls are TRBV4-1 and TRBJ1-2; D unclear. V lost 1 base and J lost 6, with 9 bases in between. There are 13 residues in the CDR3. In germline, CDR1 is MGHRA, CDR2 YSYEKL. The CDR3 DNA sequence: TGCGCCAGCAGCCAAGTAAAAGGGAATGGCTACACCTTC. It encodes CASSQVKGNGYTF.

The gene calls are TRBV11-2 and TRBJ1-1; possibly TRBD1 for D (5 bases). The germline V gene encodes CDR1 SGHAT and CDR2 FQNNGV. V lost 0 bases, J lost 1 base, and 12 bases lay in between. The CDR3 sequence is 16 residues long. The CDR3, as DNA: TGTGCCAGCAGCTTAGAATTTGGCAGGGCGAACACTGAAGCTTTCTTT. Protein: CASSLEFGRANTEAFF. Full variable domain (rest looked up from reference TRBV11-2 and TRBJ1-1): EAGVAQSPRYKIIEKRQSVAFWCNPISGHATLYWYQQILGQGPKLLIQFQNNGVVDDSQLPKDRFSAERLKGVDSTLKIQPAKLEDSAVYLCASSLEFGRANTEAFFGQGTRLTVV.

The chain joins TRBV7-2 to TRBJ1-1; D is undetermined. This CDR3 comprises 13 residues. CDR1 SGHTA and CDR2 FQGNSA come from the germline V gene. V shed 0 bases and J shed 6 bases, with 8 bases lying between them. The CDR3 loop is CASSLAFRPEAFF. The CDR3 DNA reads as TGTGCCAGCAGCTTAGCGTTCCGCCCTGAAGCTTTCTTT.

The chain couples TRBV12-3 or TRBV12-4 to TRBJ1-1; no firm D call. V was trimmed by 5 bases and J by 5 bases, leaving 18 bases between them. The CDR3 contains 15 residues. In DNA form, the CDR3 reads TGTGCCAGCAGTCCTTACCAAGCGGTCCTTACTGAAGCTTTCTTT. This sequence encodes CASSPYQAVLTEAFF.

This chain uses TRBV6-5 with TRBJ2-1; D is unclear. CDR1 MNHEY and CDR2 SVGAGI come from the germline V gene. The V and J ends lost 6 bases and 9 bases respectively, with 9 bases between them. The CDR3 covers 11 residues. The chain's CDR3 is CASSSQGEQFF. The CDR3 bases are TGTGCCAGCAGCAGTCAAGGTGAGCAGTTCTTC.

The CDR3 DNA sequence: TGTGCCAGCAGTTCCTCGGCACGGAACTATGGCTACACCTTC. Amino acid sequence: CASSSSARNYGYTF. V gene TRBV6-6 combines with J gene TRBJ1-2, with unresolved D. Trimming stripped 4 bases from V and 2 bases from J, with 11 bases between. The CDR3 extends over 14 amino acids. CDR1 MNHNY and CDR2 SVGAGI come from the germline V gene (reference sequence).